Following are 14 T cell receptor beta chains from one sample sequenced in a study of T cell responses to AZD1222 COVID-19 vaccine (dated by TCRdb to about 2021). Reading the label with the study, this specimen's time point is: about 28 days (+/-7) after the second vaccine dose. The library was prepared using the immunoSEQ multiplex PCR assay. The table was pulled from immuneACCESS by TCRdb, which kept in-frame rearrangements only. Such tables lose some clones; where checked, under half of the loss comes from unresolved V genes, and the rest has no known cause. For this sample there are 150,000 or so clones; about nine tenths appear just once. The top ten clonotypes cover approximately 5.9% of the sample. Sequenced material: peripheral blood, taken 28 days after the second AZD1222 dose. These receptors all come from an adult who received the AZD1222 COVID-19 vaccine.

The V and J genes are TRBV30 and TRBJ1-6, with D possibly being TRBD1 (5 bases). Germline CDR1 and CDR2: GTSNPN and SVGIG (reference sequence). The CDR3 totals 14 residues. Trimming stripped 0 bases from V and 8 bases from J, with 11 bases between. CDR3 nucleotides: TGTGCCTGGAGTGTACTGACAGAGGATTCACCCCTCCACTTT. Protein sequence: CAWSVLTEDSPLHF.

The CDR3 spells CASSQDRTDIRTNEQFF. CDR3 in DNA: TGTGCCAGCAGCCAGGACCGGACGGACATCCGGACCAATGAGCAGTTCTTC. This chain uses TRBV14 with TRBJ2-1, with D tentatively TRBD1 (5 bases). The germline gives CDR1 SGHDN, CDR2 FVKESK. This CDR3 spans 17 amino acids. The V end was cut by 3 bases, the J end by 6 bases, with 21 bases between.

The CDR3 nucleotides are TGTGCCAGTATGCAAGAGACCCAGTACTTC. Translating it yields CASMQETQYF. The V call is TRBV28, the J call TRBJ2-5; D is undetermined. Trimming pared 9 bases from V and 2 bases from J, leaving 4 bases between. Germline-derived CDR1 and CDR2 are MDHEN and SYDVKM. The CDR3 runs to 10 residues.

The rearrangement links TRBV5-1 to TRBJ1-2, with 8 bases that match TRBD1. J lost 6 bases, V lost 2 bases, and 6 bases had no gene match. Germline loops: CDR1 SGHRS, CDR2 YFSETQ. The CDR3 covers 14 residues. The CDR3 bases are TGCGCCAGCAGCTTTCCGGCAGGGGGCGATGGCTACACCTTC. Translated, it gives CASSFPAGGDGYTF.

The chain employs TRBV3-1 (or the pseudogene TRBV3-2) and TRBJ2-7, with 9 bases identical to TRBD2. The CDR3 contains 14 residues. In germline, CDR1 is LGHDT, CDR2 YNNKEL (reference sequence). The V and J ends lost 6 bases and 5 bases, in that order; junction bases with no gene match: 8. CDR3 nucleotide sequence: TGTGCCAGCAGAATCTCTAGCGGGATACACGAGCAGTACTTC. Amino acids: CASRISSGIHEQYF.

This chain connects TRBV14 to TRBJ1-3; D unclear. The V and J ends lost 3 bases and 2 bases respectively, with 5 bases between them. The germline V gene has CDR1 SGHDN and CDR2 FVKESK. The CDR3 spans 13 residues. CDR3 coding DNA: TGTGCCAGCAGCCACGCCGCTGGAAACACCATATATTTT. Its protein is CASSHAAGNTIYF.

V and J are TRBV27 and TRBJ1-6; TRBD1 matches 10 bases. The J segment lost 5 bases and the V segment lost 4 bases, leaving 5 bases of the junction unmatched. Germline V CDR1 and CDR2: MNHEY, SMNVEV (reference sequence). The length of the CDR3 is 16 residues. The CDR3 DNA sequence: TGTGCCAGCAGTTCACGGACAGGGGGAAATAATTCACCCCTCCACTTT. It yields the protein CASSSRTGGNNSPLHF.

This sequence joins TRBV12-3 or TRBV12-4 and TRBJ2-2; no reliable D call. This CDR3 contains 13 residues. The V end lost 2 bases, the J end lost 6 bases, and 7 bases lay between the germline ends. CDR3 region: CASSLRVAGELFF. In DNA, the CDR3 is TGTGCCAGCAGTTTAAGGGTAGCCGGGGAGCTGTTTTTT.

The V call is TRBV6-5, the J call TRBJ1-5; 8 bases agree with TRBD1. Germline trimming cut 7 bases from V and 8 bases from J; bases unmatched to any gene: 13. Germline V CDR1 and CDR2: MNHEY, SVGAGI. This CDR3 comprises 15 residues. CDR3 DNA sequence: TGTGCCAGCACCGGCTCAGGGGGCAGTAGGGAGCCCCAGCATTTT. Residues: CASTGSGGSREPQHF.

Of note for this clone: An end of the junction differs from the germline gene, which may be a read error. The CDR3 nucleotides read TGCAGTGCTAGACCCGGAGTAGAACCGACCTTT. As protein: CSARPGVEPTF. The V call is TRBV20-1, the J call TRBJ1-6; D call uncertain. The CDR3 runs 11 residues. Germline V lookup: CDR1 DFQATT, CDR2 SNEGSKA (reference sequence).

The rearrangement links TRBV5-1 to TRBJ1-5; the D is unclear. CDR3 length: 16 residues. The germline gives CDR1 SGHRS, CDR2 YFSETQ. The V end was cut by 0 bases, the J end by 2 bases, with 12 bases between. The CDR3 sequence: CASSLGARTGNQPQHF. The CDR3 bases are TGCGCCAGCAGCTTGGGGGCCAGGACGGGCAATCAGCCCCAGCATTTT.

The rearrangement links TRBV7-2 to TRBJ1-1, with D tentatively TRBD1 (5 bases). The V end was cut by 1 base, the J end by 8 bases, with 14 bases between. This CDR3 is built from 14 residues. CDR1 SGHTA and CDR2 FQGNSA come from the germline V gene. CDR3 bases: TGTGCCAGCAGCTTAGAGTTGGCAGGGATGGAAGCTTTCTTT. It encodes CASSLELAGMEAFF.

The chain combines TRBV7-6 with TRBJ1-4; D perhaps matches TRBD1 (5 bases). V was pared by 2 bases and J by 7 bases, with 14 bases between. There are 15 residues in the CDR3. The V gene's germline CDR1 is SGHVS and CDR2 FNYEAQ. CDR3 residues: CASSLLKGPSEKLFF. CDR3 bases: TGTGCCAGCAGCTTATTAAAGGGGCCGAGTGAAAAACTGTTTTTT. The whole variable domain, filled in from reference TRBV7-6 and TRBJ1-4, reads GAGVSQSPRYKVTKRGQDVALRCDPISGHVSLYWYRQALGQGPEFLTYFNYEAQQDKSGLPNDRFSAERPEGSISTLTIQRTEQRDSAMYRCASSLLKGPSEKLFFGSGTQLSVL.

This sequence joins TRBV5-1 and TRBJ2-7, with 14 bases fitting TRBD2. Per the germline V gene, CDR1 is SGHRS and CDR2 is YFSETQ. This CDR3 is built from 17 residues. The junction had 6 bases not matched to a gene; V was cut back by 4 bases and J by 0 bases. The CDR3 bases are TGCGCCAGCAGCCGGACTAGCGGGAGGCTCAGCTCCTACGAGCAGTACTTC. It specifies CASSRTSGRLSSYEQYF.